This T cell receptor beta chain was captured in a study of persistence of HIV-infected CD4 T cells. For the study at large: The sample holds CD4+ T cells responsive to CMV or HIV-1 Gag. Study-wide points: TCRbeta richness was lower in CMV- and Gag-responding cells than in anti-CD3/anti-CD28-responding cells.

The immunoSEQ assay was version 4, run in survey mode. The assay was immunoSEQ multiplex PCR, and TCRdb's table has in-frame clones only and misses some. The sample has 64,000 or so clones; over 60% are singletons. V was pared by 6 bases and J by 4 bases, with 6 bases of the junction left unmatched. The CDR3 loop spans 14 amino acids. CDR1 SGHRS and CDR2 YFSETQ come from the germline V gene. This clone was detected a few times. Its target is unknown. Cells were stimulated with overlapping HIV-1 Gag 15-mer peptides. CD40L/CD69 double-negative CD45RO-high memory CD4+ T cells were collected. CD8+ T cells were removed from PBMCs prior to stimulation.

The specimen comprised CD4+ T cells sorted from PBMCs after roughly 19-hour stimulation, sampled from a patient who received antiretroviral therapy. The chain has TRBV5-1 and TRBJ1-4; 7 positions match TRBD1. The sequence came from an adult man with HIV who was CMV-seropositive. The CDR3 DNA reads TGCGCCAGCAAGAGGGACAGCCTTAATGAAAAACTGTTTTTT. Its protein product is CASKRDSLNEKLFF.